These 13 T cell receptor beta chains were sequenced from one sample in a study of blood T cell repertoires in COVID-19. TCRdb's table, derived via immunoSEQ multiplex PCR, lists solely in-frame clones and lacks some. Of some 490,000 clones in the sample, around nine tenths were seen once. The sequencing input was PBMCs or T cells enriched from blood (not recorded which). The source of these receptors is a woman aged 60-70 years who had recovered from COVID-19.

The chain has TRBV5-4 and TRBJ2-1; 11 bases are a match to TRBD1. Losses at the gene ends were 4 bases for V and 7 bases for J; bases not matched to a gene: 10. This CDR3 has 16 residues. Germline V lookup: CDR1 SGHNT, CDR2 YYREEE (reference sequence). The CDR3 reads CASSPILGQGENEQFF. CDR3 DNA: TGTGCCAGCAGCCCGATTTTGGGACAGGGGGAAAATGAGCAGTTCTTC.

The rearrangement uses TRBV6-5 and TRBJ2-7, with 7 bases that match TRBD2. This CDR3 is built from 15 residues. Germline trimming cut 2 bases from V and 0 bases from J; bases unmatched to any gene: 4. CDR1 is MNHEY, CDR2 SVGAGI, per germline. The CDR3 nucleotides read TGTGCCAGCAGTTACGTTACGGGGGGCTCCTACGAGCAGTACTTC. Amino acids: CASSYVTGGSYEQYF.

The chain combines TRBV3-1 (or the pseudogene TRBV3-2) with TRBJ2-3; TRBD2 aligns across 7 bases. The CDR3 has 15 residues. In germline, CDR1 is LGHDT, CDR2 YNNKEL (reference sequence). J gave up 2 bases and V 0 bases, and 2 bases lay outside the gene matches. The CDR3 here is CASSQDGGITDTQYF. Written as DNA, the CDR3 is TGTGCCAGCAGCCAAGACGGGGGGATCACAGATACGCAGTATTTT.

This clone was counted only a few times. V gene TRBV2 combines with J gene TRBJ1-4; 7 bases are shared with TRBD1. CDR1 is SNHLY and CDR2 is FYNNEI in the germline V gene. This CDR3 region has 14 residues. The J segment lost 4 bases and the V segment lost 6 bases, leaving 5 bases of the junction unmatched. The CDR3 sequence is CASSPGQFNEKLFF. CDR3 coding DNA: TGTGCCAGCAGCCCGGGACAGTTTAATGAAAAACTGTTTTTT.

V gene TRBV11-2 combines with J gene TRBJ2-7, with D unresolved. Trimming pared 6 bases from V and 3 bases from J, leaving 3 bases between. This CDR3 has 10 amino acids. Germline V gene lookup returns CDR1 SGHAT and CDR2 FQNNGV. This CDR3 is CASSHYEQYF. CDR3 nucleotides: TGTGCCAGCAGTCACTACGAGCAGTACTTC.

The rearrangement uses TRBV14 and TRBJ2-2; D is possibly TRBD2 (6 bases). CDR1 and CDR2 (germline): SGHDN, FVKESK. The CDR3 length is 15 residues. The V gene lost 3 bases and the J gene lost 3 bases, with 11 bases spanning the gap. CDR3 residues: CASSHFGGYTGELFF. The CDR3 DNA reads TGTGCCAGCAGCCACTTCGGGGGTTACACCGGGGAGCTGTTTTTT.

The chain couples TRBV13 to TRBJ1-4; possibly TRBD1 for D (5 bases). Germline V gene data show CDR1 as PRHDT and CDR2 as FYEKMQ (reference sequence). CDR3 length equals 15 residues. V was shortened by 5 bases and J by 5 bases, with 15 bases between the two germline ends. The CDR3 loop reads CASSTGHPENEKLFF. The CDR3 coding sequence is TGTGCCAGCAGCACCGGACACCCTGAGAATGAAAAACTGTTTTTT. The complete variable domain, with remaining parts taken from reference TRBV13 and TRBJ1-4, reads AAGVIQSPRHLIKEKRETATLKCYPIPRHDTVYWYQQGPGQDPQFLISFYEKMQSDKGSIPDRFSAQQFSDYHSELNMSSLELGDSALYFCASSTGHPENEKLFFGSGTQLSVL.

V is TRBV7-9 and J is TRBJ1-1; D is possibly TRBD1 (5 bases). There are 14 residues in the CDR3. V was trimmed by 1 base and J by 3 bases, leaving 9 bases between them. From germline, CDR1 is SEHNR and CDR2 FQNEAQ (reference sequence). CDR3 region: CASSLGGVDTEAFF. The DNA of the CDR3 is TGTGCCAGCAGCTTAGGGGGGGTTGACACTGAAGCTTTCTTT.

The CDR3 spells CASSLTTGGGSPLHF. DNA of the CDR3: TGTGCCAGCAGCTTAACGACAGGGGGAGGTTCACCCCTCCACTTT. The chain carries TRBV11-2 and TRBJ1-6; 9 bases are a match to TRBD1. There are 15 residues in the CDR3. Germline V lookup: CDR1 SGHAT, CDR2 FQNNGV. With 2 bases clipped from V and 9 bases from J, the junction kept 5 bases outside the gene matches.

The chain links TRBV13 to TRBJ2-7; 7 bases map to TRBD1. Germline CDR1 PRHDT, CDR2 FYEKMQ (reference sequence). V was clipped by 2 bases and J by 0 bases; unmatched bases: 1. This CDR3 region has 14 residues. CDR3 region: CASSLRQGSYEQYF. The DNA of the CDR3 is TGTGCCAGCAGCTTAAGACAGGGCTCCTACGAGCAGTACTTC. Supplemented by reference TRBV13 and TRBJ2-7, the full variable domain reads AAGVIQSPRHLIKEKRETATLKCYPIPRHDTVYWYQQGPGQDPQFLISFYEKMQSDKGSIPDRFSAQQFSDYHSELNMSSLELGDSALYFCASSLRQGSYEQYFGPGTRLTVT.

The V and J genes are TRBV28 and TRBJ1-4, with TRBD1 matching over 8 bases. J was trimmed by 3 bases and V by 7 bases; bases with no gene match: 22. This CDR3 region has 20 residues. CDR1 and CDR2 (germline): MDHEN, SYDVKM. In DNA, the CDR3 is TGTGCCAGCACCCCTCGGGGGGCAGGGGGCGAGTGGAGCGCTAATGAAAAACTGTTTTTT. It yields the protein CASTPRGAGGEWSANEKLFF.

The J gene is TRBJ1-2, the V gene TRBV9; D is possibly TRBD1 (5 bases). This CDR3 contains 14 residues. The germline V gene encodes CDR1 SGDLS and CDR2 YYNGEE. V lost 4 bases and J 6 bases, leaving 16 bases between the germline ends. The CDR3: CASSSDSYPDGYTF. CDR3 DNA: TGTGCCAGCAGCTCAGACAGTTACCCAGATGGCTACACCTTC.

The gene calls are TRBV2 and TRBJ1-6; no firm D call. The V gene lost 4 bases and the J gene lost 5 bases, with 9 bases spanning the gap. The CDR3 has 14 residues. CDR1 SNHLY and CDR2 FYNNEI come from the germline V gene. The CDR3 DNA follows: TGTGCCAGCAGTGTTCAGATACATAATTCACCCCTCCACTTT. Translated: CASSVQIHNSPLHF.